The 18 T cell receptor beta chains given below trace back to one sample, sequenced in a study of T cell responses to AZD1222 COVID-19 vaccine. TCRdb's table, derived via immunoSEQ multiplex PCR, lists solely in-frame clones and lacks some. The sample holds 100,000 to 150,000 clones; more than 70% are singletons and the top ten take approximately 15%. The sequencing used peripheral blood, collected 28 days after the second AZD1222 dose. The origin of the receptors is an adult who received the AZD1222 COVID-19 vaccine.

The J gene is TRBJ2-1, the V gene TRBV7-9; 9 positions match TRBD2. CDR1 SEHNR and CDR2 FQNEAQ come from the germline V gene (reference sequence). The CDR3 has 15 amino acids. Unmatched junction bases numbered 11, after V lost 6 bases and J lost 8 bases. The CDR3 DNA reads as TGTGCCAGCAGACGTAGCGGGAGCCGGAGGGATGAGCAGTTCTTC. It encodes CASRRSGSRRDEQFF.

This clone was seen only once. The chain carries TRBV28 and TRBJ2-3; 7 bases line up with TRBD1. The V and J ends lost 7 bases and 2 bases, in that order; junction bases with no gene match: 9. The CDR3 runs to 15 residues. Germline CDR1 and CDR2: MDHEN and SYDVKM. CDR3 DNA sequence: TGTGCCAGCAAAGTAGGGGGACAGACCACAGATACGCAGTATTTT. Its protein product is CASKVGGQTTDTQYF.

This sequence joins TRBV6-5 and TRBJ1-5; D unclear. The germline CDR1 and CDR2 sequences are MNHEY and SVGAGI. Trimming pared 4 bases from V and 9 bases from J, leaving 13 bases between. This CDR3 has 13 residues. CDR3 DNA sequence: TGTGCCAGCAGTTTTGGAGGTGGGTCGCCCCAGCATTTT. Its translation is CASSFGGGSPQHF.

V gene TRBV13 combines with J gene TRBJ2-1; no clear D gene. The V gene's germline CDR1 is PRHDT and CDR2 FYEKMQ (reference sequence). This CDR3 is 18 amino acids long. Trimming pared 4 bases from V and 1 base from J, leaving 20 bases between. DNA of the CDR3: TGTGCCAGCAGCTCCGACCCGACGGGTGTAGGGTCCTACAATGAGCAGTTCTTC. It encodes CASSSDPTGVGSYNEQFF.

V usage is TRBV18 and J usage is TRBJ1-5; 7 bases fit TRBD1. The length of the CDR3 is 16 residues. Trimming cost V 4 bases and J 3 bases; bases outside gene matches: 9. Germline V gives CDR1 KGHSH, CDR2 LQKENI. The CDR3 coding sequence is TGTGCCAGCTCACTCCAGACAGGGAAGAACAATCAGCCCCAGCATTTT. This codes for CASSLQTGKNNQPQHF.

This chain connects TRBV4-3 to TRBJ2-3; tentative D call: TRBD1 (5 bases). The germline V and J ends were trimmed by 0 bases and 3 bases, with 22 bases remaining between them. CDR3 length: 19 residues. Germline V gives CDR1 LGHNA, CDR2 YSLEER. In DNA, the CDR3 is TGCGCCAGCAGCCAAGATCGGCAGGGTGGGGATAGGGTAACAGATACGCAGTATTTT. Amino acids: CASSQDRQGGDRVTDTQYF.

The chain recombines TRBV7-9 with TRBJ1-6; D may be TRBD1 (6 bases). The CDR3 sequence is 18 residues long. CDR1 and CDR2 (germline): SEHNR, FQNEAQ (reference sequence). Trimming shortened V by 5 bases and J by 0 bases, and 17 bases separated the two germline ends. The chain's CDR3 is CASSLTGFEGSYNSPLHF. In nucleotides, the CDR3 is TGTGCCAGCAGCCTTACAGGGTTTGAGGGCTCCTATAATTCACCCCTCCACTTT.

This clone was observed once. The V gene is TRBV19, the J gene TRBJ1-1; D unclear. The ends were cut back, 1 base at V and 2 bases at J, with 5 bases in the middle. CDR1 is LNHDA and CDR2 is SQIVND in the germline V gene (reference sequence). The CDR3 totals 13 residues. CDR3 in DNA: TGTGCCAGTAGTATAGGCACAAACACTGAAGCTTTCTTT. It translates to CASSIGTNTEAFF.

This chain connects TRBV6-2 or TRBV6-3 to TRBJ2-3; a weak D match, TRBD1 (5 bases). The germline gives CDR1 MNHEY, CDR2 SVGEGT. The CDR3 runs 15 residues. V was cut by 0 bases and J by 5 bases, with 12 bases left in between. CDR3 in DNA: TGTGCCAGCAGTTACTCGAGTGGGGCGGTAGATACGCAGTATTTT. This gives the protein CASSYSSGAVDTQYF.

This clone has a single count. The CDR3 region has the DNA TGTGCCAGCAGCTTGCTGCCGGGGGGGGCCAGGGGTGAGCAGTTCTTC. Translated, it gives CASSLLPGGARGEQFF. The gene calls are TRBV7-9 and TRBJ2-1; 8 nucleotides agree with TRBD2. CDR3 size: 16 residues. Germline assignment: CDR1 SEHNR and CDR2 FQNEAQ (reference sequence). Germline trimming cut 3 bases from V and 9 bases from J; bases unmatched to any gene: 13. Together with reference TRBV7-9 and TRBJ2-1, the CDR3 gives the full variable domain: DTGVSQNPRHKITKRGQNVTFRCDPISEHNRLYWYRQTLGQGPEFLTYFQNEAQLEKSRLLSDRFSAERPKGSFSTLEIQRTEQGDSAMYLCASSLLPGGARGEQFFGPGTRLTVL.

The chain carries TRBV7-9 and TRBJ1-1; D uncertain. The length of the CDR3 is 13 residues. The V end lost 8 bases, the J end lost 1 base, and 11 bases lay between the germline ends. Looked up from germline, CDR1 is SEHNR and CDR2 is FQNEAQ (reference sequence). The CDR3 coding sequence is TGTGCCAGCGGACCCTATAAGAACACTGAAGCTTTCTTT. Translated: CASGPYKNTEAFF.

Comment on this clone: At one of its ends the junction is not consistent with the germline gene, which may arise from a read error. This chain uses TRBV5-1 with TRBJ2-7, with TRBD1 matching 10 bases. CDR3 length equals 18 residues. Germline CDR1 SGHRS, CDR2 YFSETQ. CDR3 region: CVSSYRDRGSGRGYEQYF. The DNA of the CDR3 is TGCGTCAGCAGCTACCGGGACAGGGGTAGTGGGCGAGGCTACGAGCAGTACTTC.

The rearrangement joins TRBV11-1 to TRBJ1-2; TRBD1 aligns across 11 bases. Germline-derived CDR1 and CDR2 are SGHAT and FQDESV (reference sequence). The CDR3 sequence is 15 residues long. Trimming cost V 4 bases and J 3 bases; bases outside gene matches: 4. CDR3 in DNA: TGTGCCAGCAGCTCCGGACAGGGGGCTCACTATGGCTACACCTTC. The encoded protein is CASSSGQGAHYGYTF. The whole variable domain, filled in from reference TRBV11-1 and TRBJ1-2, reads EAEVAQSPRYKITEKSQAVAFWCDPISGHATLYWYRQILGQGPELLVQFQDESVVDDSQLPKDRFSAERLKGVDSTLKIQPAELGDSAMYLCASSSGQGAHYGYTFGSGTRLTVV.

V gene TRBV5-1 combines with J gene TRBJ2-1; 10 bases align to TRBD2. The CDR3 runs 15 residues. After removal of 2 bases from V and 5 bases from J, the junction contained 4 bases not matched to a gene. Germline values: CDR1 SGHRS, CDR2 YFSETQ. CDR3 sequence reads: CASSLLAGLNNEQFF. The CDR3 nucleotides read TGCGCCAGCAGCTTACTAGCGGGGTTGAACAATGAGCAGTTCTTC.

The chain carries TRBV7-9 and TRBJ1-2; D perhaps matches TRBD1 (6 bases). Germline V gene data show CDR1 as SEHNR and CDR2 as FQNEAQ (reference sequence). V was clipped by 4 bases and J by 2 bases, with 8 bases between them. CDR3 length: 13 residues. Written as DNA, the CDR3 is TGTGCCAGCAGCTCCCAGGGGAACTATGGCTACACCTTC. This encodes CASSSQGNYGYTF.

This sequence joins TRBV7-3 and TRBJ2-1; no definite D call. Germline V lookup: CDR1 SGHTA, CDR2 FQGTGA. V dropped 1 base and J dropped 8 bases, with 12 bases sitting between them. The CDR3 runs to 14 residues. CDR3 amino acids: CASSLNGPGDEQFF. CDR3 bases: TGTGCCAGCAGCTTAAACGGACCTGGGGATGAGCAGTTCTTC.

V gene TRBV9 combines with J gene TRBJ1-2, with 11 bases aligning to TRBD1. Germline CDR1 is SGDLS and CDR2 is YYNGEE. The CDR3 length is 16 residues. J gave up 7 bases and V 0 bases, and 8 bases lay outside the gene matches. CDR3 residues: CASSVGTGGPTVGYTF. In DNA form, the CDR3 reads TGTGCCAGCAGCGTAGGGACAGGGGGCCCGACGGTTGGCTACACCTTC. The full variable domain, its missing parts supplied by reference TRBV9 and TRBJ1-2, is DSGVTQTPKHLITATGQRVTLRCSPRSGDLSVYWYQQSLDQGLQFLIQYYNGEERAKGNILERFSAQQFPDLHSELNLSSLELGDSALYFCASSVGTGGPTVGYTFGSGTRLTVV.

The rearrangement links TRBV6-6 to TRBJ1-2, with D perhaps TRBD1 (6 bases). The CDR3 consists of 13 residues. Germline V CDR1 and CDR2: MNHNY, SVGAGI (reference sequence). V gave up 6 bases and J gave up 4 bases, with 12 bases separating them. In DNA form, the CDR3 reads TGTGCCAGCAGCTGGGACACAACCTATGGCTACACCTTC. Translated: CASSWDTTYGYTF.